This T cell receptor (beta chain) emerged from a study of T cell responses to AZD1222 COVID-19 vaccine. CDR1 and CDR2 (germline): WSHSY, SAAADI. The CDR3 length is 16 residues. V was clipped by 7 bases and J by 5 bases, with 23 bases between them. Generated by immunoSEQ multiplex PCR, the TCRdb table keeps only in-frame clones and is missing some. The sample includes over 200,000 clones, roughly 94% of them seen just once. Sequenced here: peripheral blood, sampled 28 days after the second dose of the MenACWY control vaccine. The origin of this receptor is an adult who received the MenACWY meningococcal vaccine as a control. This chain joins TRBV10-2 and TRBJ1-1, with D uncertain. CDR3 sequence (DNA): TGCGCCAGCACCTCACGTCTCTTCAGGAGTCCGACTGAAGCTTTCTTT. Translation: CASTSRLFRSPTEAFF.